The sequence of this T cell receptor beta chain was determined in a study of early T cells in non-severe SARS-CoV-2 infection. This clonotype has a count of ten or more. The antigen is undetermined. CDR3 size: 15 residues. Germline V gene sequence: CDR1 DFQATT, CDR2 SNEGSKA (reference sequence). The junction had 11 bases not matched to a gene; V was cut back by 5 bases and J by 5 bases. TCRdb independently ran MiXCR on the 5' RACE reads; one entry per CDR3 protein. The repertoire consists of fewer than 80,000 distinct CDR3 sequences, with about 10% occurring once and the leading ten covering less than 6.5%. Study-wide points: VDJdb matching, biased toward anti-spike CD8 responses, missed private and CD4 specificities.

The source of this sequence is an adult who was a healthcare worker with PCR-confirmed SARS-CoV-2 infection or an uninfected control (not recorded which). The rearrangement uses TRBV20-1 and TRBJ2-1, with TRBD1 identical over 8 bases. The sequenced material came from whole blood. CDR3 in amino acids: CSAPNARTGHNEQFF. The CDR3 DNA is TGCAGTGCTCCAAACGCCCGGACAGGGCACAATGAGCAGTTCTTC.